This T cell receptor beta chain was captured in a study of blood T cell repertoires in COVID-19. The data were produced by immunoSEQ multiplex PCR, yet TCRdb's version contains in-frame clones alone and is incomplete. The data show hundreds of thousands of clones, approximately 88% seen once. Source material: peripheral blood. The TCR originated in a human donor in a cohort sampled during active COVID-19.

CDR3 bases: TGTGCCAGCAATTGGGGCCCGGAGTCCTACGAGCAGTACTTC. Amino acid sequence: CASNWGPESYEQYF. The V call is TRBV7-2, the J call TRBJ2-7, with TRBD1 as a possible D gene (5 bases). In germline, CDR1 is SGHTA, CDR2 FQGNSA. The CDR3 length is 14 residues. Trimming took off 7 bases at V and 1 base at J, with 14 bases between the two ends.